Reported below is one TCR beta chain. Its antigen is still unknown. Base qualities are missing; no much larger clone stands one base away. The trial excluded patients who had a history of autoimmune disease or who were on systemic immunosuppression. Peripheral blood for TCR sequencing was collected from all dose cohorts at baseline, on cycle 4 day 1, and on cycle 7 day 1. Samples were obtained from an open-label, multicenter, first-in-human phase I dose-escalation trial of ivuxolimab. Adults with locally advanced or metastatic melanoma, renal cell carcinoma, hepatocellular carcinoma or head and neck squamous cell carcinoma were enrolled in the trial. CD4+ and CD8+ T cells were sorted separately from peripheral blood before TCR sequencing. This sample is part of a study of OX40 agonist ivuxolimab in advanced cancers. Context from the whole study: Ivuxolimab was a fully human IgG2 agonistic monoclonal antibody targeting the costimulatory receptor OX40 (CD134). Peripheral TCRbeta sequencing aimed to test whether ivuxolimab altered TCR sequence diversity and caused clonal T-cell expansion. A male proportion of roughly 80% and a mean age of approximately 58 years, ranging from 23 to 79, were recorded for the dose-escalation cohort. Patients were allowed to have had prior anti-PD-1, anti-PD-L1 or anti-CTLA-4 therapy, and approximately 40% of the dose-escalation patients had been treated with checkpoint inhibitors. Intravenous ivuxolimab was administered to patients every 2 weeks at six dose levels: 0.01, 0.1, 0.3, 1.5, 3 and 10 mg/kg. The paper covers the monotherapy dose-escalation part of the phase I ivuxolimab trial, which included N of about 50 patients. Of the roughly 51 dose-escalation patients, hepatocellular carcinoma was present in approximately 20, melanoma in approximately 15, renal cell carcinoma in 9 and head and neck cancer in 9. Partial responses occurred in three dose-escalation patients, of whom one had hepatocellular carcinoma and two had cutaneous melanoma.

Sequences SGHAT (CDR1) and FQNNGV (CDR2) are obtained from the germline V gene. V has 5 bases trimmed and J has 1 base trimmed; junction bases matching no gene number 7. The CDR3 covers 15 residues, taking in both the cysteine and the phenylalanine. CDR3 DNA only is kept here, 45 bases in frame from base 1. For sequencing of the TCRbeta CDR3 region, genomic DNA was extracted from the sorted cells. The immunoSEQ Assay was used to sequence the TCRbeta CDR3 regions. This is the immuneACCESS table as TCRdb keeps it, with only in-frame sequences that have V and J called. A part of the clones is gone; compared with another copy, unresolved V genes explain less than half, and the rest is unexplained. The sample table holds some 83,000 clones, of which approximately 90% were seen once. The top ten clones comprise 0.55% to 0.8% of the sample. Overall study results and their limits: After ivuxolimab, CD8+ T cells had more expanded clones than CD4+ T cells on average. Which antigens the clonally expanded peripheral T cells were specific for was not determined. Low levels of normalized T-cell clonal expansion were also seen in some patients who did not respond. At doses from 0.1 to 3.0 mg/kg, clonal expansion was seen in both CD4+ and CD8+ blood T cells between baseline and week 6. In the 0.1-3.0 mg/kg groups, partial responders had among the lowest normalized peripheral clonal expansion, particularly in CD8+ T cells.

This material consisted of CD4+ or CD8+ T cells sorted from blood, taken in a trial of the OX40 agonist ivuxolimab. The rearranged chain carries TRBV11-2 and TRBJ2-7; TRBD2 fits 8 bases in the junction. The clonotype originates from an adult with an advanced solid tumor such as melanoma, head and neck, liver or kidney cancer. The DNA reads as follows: TGTGCCAGCAGCCTTTTTCCGGGAGGGTCCTACGAGCAGTACTTC. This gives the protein CASSLFPGGSYEQYF.